This is a list of T cell receptor beta chains from one sample in a study of T cell changes during pregnancy in multiple sclerosis. Generated by immunoSEQ multiplex PCR, the TCRdb table keeps only in-frame clones and is missing some. Of about 120,000 clones in the sample, 90% to 95% were seen once. The sequences come from peripheral blood, collected before pregnancy. These receptors originate from a female donor with multiple sclerosis, enrolled in a pregnancy study. Both conserved end residues are part of each CDR3. The D gene is left open where the match is weak. Not all rows give a size; the values are once, few, many and, for expanded clones, a class.

d_gene: TRBD1; v_gene: TRBV4-1; j_gene: TRBJ1-1; abundance: NA; CDR3aa: CASSQPGQVTEAFF; CDR3nt: TGCGCCAGCAGCCAACCCGGACAGGTAACTGAAGCTTTCTTT
d_gene: TRBD1; v_gene: TRBV7-6; j_gene: TRBJ2-5; abundance: NA; CDR3aa: CASSSGQVQETQYF; CDR3nt: TGTGCCAGCAGCTCGGGACAGGTCCAAGAGACCCAGTACTTC
d_gene: NA; v_gene: TRBV7-8; j_gene: TRBJ2-1; abundance: once; CDR3aa: CASSLTRLEQFF; CDR3nt: TGTGCCAGCAGCTTGACTAGACTTGAGCAGTTCTTC
d_gene: NA; v_gene: TRBV7-2; j_gene: TRBJ1-6; abundance: NA; CDR3aa: CASSLESGIDSPLHF; CDR3nt: TGTGCCAGCAGCTTAGAATCCGGGATAGATTCACCCCTCCACTTT
d_gene: NA; v_gene: TRBV7-7; j_gene: TRBJ2-5; abundance: NA; CDR3aa: CASSEGGTRSETQYF; CDR3nt: TGTGCCAGCAGCGAGGGGGGGACTCGGTCGGAGACCCAGTACTTC
d_gene: NA; v_gene: TRBV28; j_gene: TRBJ1-5; abundance: NA; CDR3aa: CASSLRGGANQPQHF; CDR3nt: TGTGCCAGCAGTTTACGGGGGGGGGCGAATCAGCCCCAGCATTTT
d_gene: TRBD1; v_gene: TRBV6-1; j_gene: TRBJ1-5; abundance: NA; CDR3aa: CASGTGGDQPQHF; CDR3nt: TGTGCCAGTGGGACAGGGGGAGATCAGCCCCAGCATTTT
d_gene: NA; v_gene: TRBV18; j_gene: TRBJ2-1; abundance: once; CDR3aa: CASSPVQFRLADNEQFF; CDR3nt: TGTGCCAGCTCACCAGTCCAGTTTCGTCTGGCGGACAATGAGCAGTTCTTC
d_gene: NA; v_gene: TRBV7-9; j_gene: TRBJ2-3; abundance: NA; CDR3aa: CASSHSLLIADTQYF; CDR3nt: TGTGCCAGCAGCCACTCCCTACTGATCGCAGATACGCAGTATTTT
d_gene: NA; v_gene: TRBV9; j_gene: TRBJ2-5; abundance: NA; CDR3aa: CASSHPLGGETQYF; CDR3nt: TGTGCCAGCAGTCACCCTCTGGGGGGAGAGACCCAGTACTTC
d_gene: NA; v_gene: TRBV5-4; j_gene: TRBJ2-7; abundance: NA; CDR3aa: CASSLEQDSYEQYF; CDR3nt: TGTGCCAGCAGCTTGGAACAGGACTCCTACGAGCAGTACTTC
d_gene: NA; v_gene: TRBV28; j_gene: TRBJ2-1; abundance: NA; CDR3aa: CASSFGESSYNEQFF; CDR3nt: TGTGCCAGCAGTTTTGGGGAGAGCTCCTACAATGAGCAGTTCTTC
d_gene: NA; v_gene: TRBV19; j_gene: TRBJ1-5; abundance: NA; CDR3aa: CASSMGRSGGYSNQPQHF; CDR3nt: TGTGCCAGTAGTATGGGCAGGTCGGGGGGTTATAGCAATCAGCCCCAGCATTTT
d_gene: NA; v_gene: TRBV6-5; j_gene: TRBJ2-7; abundance: NA; CDR3aa: CASTRGPLSYEQYF; CDR3nt: TGTGCCAGCACTAGGGGCCCCCTTTCCTACGAGCAGTACTTC
d_gene: NA; v_gene: TRBV4-1; j_gene: TRBJ2-2; abundance: NA; CDR3aa: CASSQIDILNTGELFF; CDR3nt: TGCGCCAGCAGCCAAATAGATATATTGAACACCGGGGAGCTGTTTTTT
d_gene: NA; v_gene: TRBV10-3; j_gene: TRBJ2-2; abundance: once; CDR3aa: CAIRAHSNTGELFF; CDR3nt: TGTGCCATCAGGGCTCATTCGAACACCGGGGAGCTGTTTTTT
d_gene: TRBD1; v_gene: TRBV27; j_gene: TRBJ2-1; abundance: NA; CDR3aa: CASSLSGTGTHLRLYNEQFF; CDR3nt: TGTGCCAGCAGTTTATCCGGGACAGGGACCCATCTCCGCCTCTACAATGAGCAGTTCTTC
d_gene: NA; v_gene: TRBV28; j_gene: TRBJ1-4; abundance: NA; CDR3aa: CASRQQGNNEKLFF; CDR3nt: TGTGCCAGCAGACAACAGGGAAATAATGAAAAACTGTTTTTT
d_gene: NA; v_gene: TRBV25-1; j_gene: TRBJ1-5; abundance: NA; CDR3aa: CASRAQGRDQPQHF; CDR3nt: TGTGCCAGCAGGGCACAGGGAAGGGATCAGCCCCAGCATTTT
d_gene: TRBD1; v_gene: TRBV5-1; j_gene: TRBJ1-1; abundance: NA; CDR3aa: CASSLDGDRHSEAFF; CDR3nt: TGCGCCAGCAGCTTGGATGGGGACAGGCACTCCGAAGCTTTCTTT
d_gene: NA; v_gene: TRBV2; j_gene: TRBJ2-7; abundance: NA; CDR3aa: CASGANRNSYEQYF; CDR3nt: TGTGCCAGCGGAGCTAACAGGAACTCCTACGAGCAGTACTTC
d_gene: NA; v_gene: TRBV27; j_gene: TRBJ2-2; abundance: NA; CDR3aa: CASDRGAVF; CDR3nt: TGTGCCAGCGACCGGGGAGCTGTTTTT
d_gene: NA; v_gene: TRBV5-4; j_gene: TRBJ1-2; abundance: once; CDR3aa: CASSPPGDGYTF; CDR3nt: TGTGCCAGCAGCCCTCCAGGGGATGGCTACACCTTC